This T cell receptor beta chain was identified during a study of cytomegalovirus exposure and HLA in healthy donors. PCR was performed using 60 Vbeta and 13 Jbeta primers. Clones were sequenced by immunoSEQ multiplex PCR, and TCRdb holds only the in-frame ones, with some missing. The sample gives around 80,000 clones, roughly 79% of which show up once; 5.5% to 7.5% is in the top ten. V lost 2 bases and J lost 4, with 11 bases in between. The V gene's germline CDR1 is GTSNPN and CDR2 SVGIG (reference sequence). This CDR3 is 14 amino acids long. This chain joins TRBV30 and TRBJ2-2; D is unclear. Specimen: PBMCs. This receptor was obtained from a man between 18 and 35 years old in good health and CMV-seropositive. Written as DNA, the CDR3 is TGTGCCTGGAGTCCCGCAGGTCCCACCGGGGAGCTGTTTTTT. It specifies CAWSPAGPTGELFF.